A single sample is the source of the 29 T cell receptor beta chains below, sequenced in a study of T-cell memory formation after mild COVID-19. TCRdb reprocessed the 5' RACE reads with MiXCR, giving one entry per CDR3 protein. The sample records roughly 240,000 distinct CDR3 sequences, over 15% being singletons. The source material was PBMCs or a T cell subset sorted from them (not recorded which). All receptors come from an adult woman who had mild COVID-19 (a few samples of this study predate the infection). Cell type and time point are not known.

The chain employs TRBV7-9 and TRBJ1-1; D call uncertain. Germline V gives CDR1 SEHNR, CDR2 FQNEAQ (reference sequence). Trimming pared 7 bases from V and 1 base from J, leaving 10 bases between. The CDR3 sequence is 13 residues long. CDR3 amino acids: CASTVWGNTEAFF. CDR3 bases: TGTGCCAGCACCGTCTGGGGGAACACTGAAGCTTTCTTT.

The CDR3 coding sequence is TGCGCCAGCAGACCCGGGACTAGCACAGATACGCAGTATTTT. Translated: CASRPGTSTDTQYF. The V and J genes are TRBV5-1 and TRBJ2-3; D is possibly TRBD2 (6 bases). V lost 5 bases to trimming and J lost 0 bases, with 10 bases between them. In germline, CDR1 is SGHRS, CDR2 YFSETQ. The CDR3 sequence is 14 residues long.

The chain recombines TRBV12-3 or TRBV12-4 with TRBJ1-1; D gene ambiguous. CDR3 length: 13 residues. Trimming left V 5 bases short and J 2 bases short, with 9 bases between. The chain's CDR3 is CASSTSDNTEAFF. The CDR3 bases are TGTGCCAGCAGTACCTCAGATAACACTGAAGCTTTCTTT.

V and J are TRBV5-6 and TRBJ2-1; 7 positions match TRBD1. Germline V CDR1 and CDR2: SGHDT, YYEEEE. J was trimmed by 7 bases and V by 2 bases; bases with no gene match: 9. The CDR3 is 15 amino acids. This CDR3 is CASSFSGTVYNEQFF. The CDR3 DNA sequence: TGTGCCAGCAGCTTCTCCGGGACAGTTTATAATGAGCAGTTCTTC.

This clonotype has only a few counts. The CDR3 protein is CASSPTGPSETQYF. The CDR3, as DNA: TGTGCCAGCAGCCCAACGGGACCCTCAGAGACCCAGTACTTC. The rearrangement links TRBV12-3 or TRBV12-4 to TRBJ2-5; D assignment may be TRBD1 or TRBD2 (5 bases each). This CDR3 has 14 residues. Trimming cost V 6 bases and J 4 bases, with 15 bases left between them.

V and J are TRBV18 and TRBJ1-2, with D tentatively TRBD1 (6 bases). V lost 0 bases to trimming and J lost 0 bases, with 11 bases between them. The CDR3 contains 16 residues. The germline gives CDR1 KGHSH, CDR2 LQKENI. Written as DNA, the CDR3 is TGTGCCAGCTCACCACCGGGGGCGCGCCCTAACTATGGCTACACCTTC. Its translation is CASSPPGARPNYGYTF. Full variable domain (missing parts from reference TRBV18 and TRBJ1-2): NAGVMQNPRHLVRRRGQEARLRCSPMKGHSHVYWYRQLPEEGLKFMVYLQKENIIDESGMPKERFSAEFPKEGPSILRIQQVVRGDSAAYFCASSPPGARPNYGYTFGSGTRLTVV.

This clonotype came up a few times. This sequence joins TRBV4-2 and TRBJ2-1; 7 nucleotides line up with TRBD2. Germline V gives CDR1 LGHNA, CDR2 YNFKEQ. The CDR3 is made up of 16 amino acids. The V segment lost 4 bases and the J segment 3 bases; nucleotides outside the gene matches: 9. For the CDR3, the DNA is TGTGCCAGCAGCCCTGAGCCCAGCGGGGTCTACAATGAGCAGTTCTTC. Protein product: CASSPEPSGVYNEQFF.

This clonotype was picked up a small number of times. This rearrangement joins TRBV12-3 or TRBV12-4 to TRBJ2-7, with 7 bases lining up with TRBD2. The CDR3 consists of 16 residues. V was pared by 1 base and J by 5 bases, with 11 bases of the junction left unmatched. In DNA form, the CDR3 reads TGTGCCAGCAGTTTAGAGGAAGCGGGGCAGGGTGACGAGCAGTACTTC. Protein sequence: CASSLEEAGQGDEQYF.

This chain joins TRBV12-3 or TRBV12-4 and TRBJ1-2, with TRBD1 identical over 9 bases. The CDR3 runs to 15 residues. Trimming cost V 5 bases and J 6 bases; bases outside gene matches: 10. The CDR3 nucleotides read TGTGCCAGCAGTCCTACAGGGGGCACCCCAGATGGCTACACCTTC. This gives the protein CASSPTGGTPDGYTF.

The chain joins TRBV9 to TRBJ2-1; no clear D gene. The CDR3 runs to 15 residues. Trimming left V 0 bases short and J 5 bases short, with 12 bases between. In germline, CDR1 is SGDLS, CDR2 YYNGEE. Written as DNA, the CDR3 is TGTGCCAGCAGCGTAGTCCCCCAGCAAAACAATGAGCAGTTCTTC. Translating it yields CASSVVPQQNNEQFF.

This clonotype was picked up a small number of times. The gene calls are TRBV24-1 and TRBJ1-2, with 7 bases identical to TRBD1. The CDR3 is 14 residues long. Germline V CDR1 and CDR2: KGHDR, SFDVKD. V shed 2 bases and J 7 bases; nucleotides not matched to a gene: 6. CDR3 sequence reads: CATSDSRGRVGYTF. CDR3 coding DNA: TGTGCCACCAGTGATTCAAGGGGGCGCGTTGGCTACACCTTC.

This chain links TRBV25-1 with TRBJ1-1; 8 nucleotides align to TRBD1. Germline assignment: CDR1 MGHDK and CDR2 SYGVNS. The CDR3 has 15 amino acids. Trimming at V came to 0 bases and at J to 3 bases, leaving 3 bases not matched to a gene. CDR3 sequence (DNA): TGTGCCAGCAGTGAATACAGGGGGCTTGACACTGAAGCTTTCTTT. Translation gives CASSEYRGLDTEAFF.

The sample holds a few counts of this clonotype. This chain links TRBV18 with TRBJ1-5; weak D call: TRBD1 (5 bases). The CDR3 covers 13 residues. CDR1 KGHSH and CDR2 LQKENI come from the germline V gene. The V gene lost 6 bases and the J gene lost 3 bases, with 9 bases spanning the gap. The CDR3 sequence is CASSPGTNQPQHF. CDR3 DNA sequence: TGTGCCAGCTCTCCGGGGACCAATCAGCCCCAGCATTTT.

This clonotype has more than one count but fewer than ten. The chain links TRBV12-3 or TRBV12-4 to TRBJ2-1, with D possibly being TRBD1 (6 bases). V lost 6 bases, J lost 4 bases, and 19 bases lay in between. The CDR3 totals 16 residues. As DNA, the CDR3 is TGTGCCAGCAGCCTTGGGGCAGGGGCGCGTTACAATGAGCAGTTCTTC. Its protein is CASSLGAGARYNEQFF.

V usage is TRBV7-9 and J usage is TRBJ1-3; D is uncertain. The CDR3 sequence is 15 residues long. V was pared by 5 bases and J by 2 bases, with 13 bases between. The germline CDR1 and CDR2 sequences are SEHNR and FQNEAQ (reference sequence). CDR3 coding DNA: TGTGCCAGCAGCGCCGACCTGGGAACTGGAAACACCATATATTTT. Its protein is CASSADLGTGNTIYF. Looking up the rest from reference TRBV7-9 and TRBJ1-3 gives the full variable domain: DTGVSQNPRHKITKRGQNVTFRCDPISEHNRLYWYRQTLGQGPEFLTYFQNEAQLEKSRLLSDRFSAERPKGSFSTLEIQRTEQGDSAMYLCASSADLGTGNTIYFGEGSWLTVV.

The chain combines TRBV3-1 with TRBJ2-3, with D unresolved. CDR3 length equals 14 residues. Germline V gene data show CDR1 as LGHDT and CDR2 as YNNKEL (reference sequence). The V and J ends lost 0 bases and 6 bases respectively, with 10 bases between them. CDR3 region: CASSQDWAYDTQYF. CDR3 sequence (DNA): TGTGCCAGCAGCCAAGATTGGGCGTACGATACGCAGTATTTT.

The chain couples TRBV6-1 to TRBJ1-1; TRBD1 matches at 8 bases. The CDR3 is 15 amino acids. V lost 3 bases and J lost 4; bases outside the gene matches: 7. Germline assignment: CDR1 MNHNS and CDR2 SASEGT. In DNA, the CDR3 is TGTGCCAGCAGTGACAGGGGGCGTGGGGGCACTGAAGCTTTCTTT. It yields the protein CASSDRGRGGTEAFF.

This clonotype was seen many times. The chain is built from TRBV24-1 and TRBJ2-7; TRBD2 is a possible D gene (5 bases). Trimming pared 4 bases from V and 4 bases from J, leaving 10 bases between. CDR1 is KGHDR, CDR2 SFDVKD, per germline. This CDR3 comprises 13 residues. The CDR3 here is CATSETGGYEQYF. DNA of the CDR3: TGTGCCACCAGTGAAACCGGCGGGTACGAGCAGTACTTC.

This clonotype was seen more than once but under ten times. The chain is built from TRBV15 and TRBJ2-1; TRBD2 might be the D (5 bases). Trimming left V 8 bases short and J 7 bases short, with 12 bases between. The CDR3 length is 12 residues. CDR1 and CDR2 from the germline V gene are LNHNV and YYDKDF (reference sequence). CDR3 nucleotides: TGTGCCACCCAAGCTCGCGGGAATGAGCAGTTCTTC. Translating gives CATQARGNEQFF.

In its sample, this clonotype was seen a few times. The rearrangement joins TRBV20-1 to TRBJ1-3; the D gene is possibly TRBD1 (5 bases). There are 15 residues in the CDR3. V gave up 5 bases and J gave up 4 bases, with 18 bases separating them. Germline V gene lookup returns CDR1 DFQATT and CDR2 SNEGSKA (reference sequence). The CDR3 loop is CSAGDRPGKGNTIYF. DNA for the CDR3: TGCAGTGCTGGGGACCGCCCAGGGAAGGGAAACACCATATATTTT.

The chain carries TRBV5-1 and TRBJ2-5; 9 bases are a match to TRBD2. The J segment lost 5 bases and the V segment lost 0 bases, leaving 11 bases of the junction unmatched. This CDR3 has 17 amino acids. CDR1 SGHRS and CDR2 YFSETQ come from the germline V gene. The DNA for the CDR3 is TGCGCCAGCAGCTTGGAGGTAGCGGGGGCCATCGCGGAGACCCAGTACTTC. This gives the protein CASSLEVAGAIAETQYF.

The table lists this clonotype with a few counts. The chain joins TRBV4-2 to TRBJ2-7; 9 bases agree with TRBD2. The CDR3 spans 15 residues. The germline gives CDR1 LGHNA, CDR2 YNFKEQ. Unmatched junction bases numbered 7, after V lost 4 bases and J lost 3 bases. The DNA for the CDR3 is TGTGCCAGCAGCCGAGGGATTAGCGGGGGCTACGAGCAGTACTTC. This sequence encodes CASSRGISGGYEQYF.

The rearrangement links TRBV6-5 to TRBJ1-5; unclear D gene. The germline CDR1 and CDR2 sequences are MNHEY and SVGAGI. This CDR3 is 13 amino acids long. V was trimmed by 2 bases and J by 4 bases, leaving 6 bases between them. DNA for the CDR3: TGTGCCAGCAGTTACCCCGGGAATCAGCCCCAGCATTTT. This gives the protein CASSYPGNQPQHF.

This clonotype was detected only a few times. The chain has TRBV7-2 and TRBJ1-6, with D unclear. V gave up 6 bases and J gave up 11 bases, with 26 bases separating them. Germline lookup yields CDR1 SGHTA and CDR2 FQGNSA. The CDR3 runs 17 residues. CDR3 loop: CASRLNSGTWMSTPLHF. CDR3 sequence (DNA): TGTGCCAGCAGGTTGAACTCGGGAACCTGGATGTCGACACCCCTCCACTTT.

This clonotype was counted a few times. This chain links TRBV20-1 with TRBJ2-3, with 8 nucleotides matching TRBD1. After removal of 3 bases from V and 0 bases from J, the junction contained 8 bases not matched to a gene. The length of the CDR3 is 16 residues. Germline V gene sequence: CDR1 DFQATT, CDR2 SNEGSKA (reference sequence). This CDR3 is CSARSVGQGSTDTQYF. Here the CDR3 DNA reads TGCAGTGCTAGGTCGGTCGGACAGGGTAGCACAGATACGCAGTATTTT.

This chain joins TRBV6-4 and TRBJ2-7, with TRBD2 identical over 7 bases. The CDR3 has 14 residues. Trimming removed 7 bases from V and 2 bases from J; junction bases left unmatched: 8. The germline V gene has CDR1 MRHNA and CDR2 SNTAGT. CDR3 amino acids: CASIKRGATYEQYF. The CDR3 DNA sequence: TGTGCCAGCATTAAGCGGGGCGCGACCTACGAGCAGTACTTC.

This clonotype has more than one count but fewer than ten. V is TRBV11-2 and J is TRBJ2-1; 7 bases are a match to TRBD1. Germline-derived CDR1 and CDR2 are SGHAT and FQNNGV. CDR3 length: 14 amino acids. V shed 4 bases and J 7 bases; nucleotides not matched to a gene: 7. This chain's CDR3 is CASSSTGIRNEQFF. CDR3 in DNA: TGTGCCAGCAGCTCGACAGGGATAAGAAATGAGCAGTTCTTC.

The chain links TRBV6-1 to TRBJ1-1; TRBD1 agrees at 9 bases. This CDR3 has 12 residues. The trim removed 8 bases at V and 5 bases at J, leaving 3 bases unmatched. The germline CDR1 and CDR2 sequences are MNHNS and SASEGT. Written as DNA, the CDR3 is TGTGCCAGCCGACAGGGGGTAACTGAAGCTTTCTTT. It encodes CASRQGVTEAFF.

V is TRBV29-1 and J is TRBJ2-7; 10 bases fit TRBD2. CDR3 length: 14 residues. Germline CDR1 reads SQVTM; CDR2 reads ANQGSEA. With V trimmed by 5 bases and J by 0 bases, 4 bases remained unmatched. For the CDR3, the DNA is TGCAGCGTTAGTTCTAGCGGGAGCTCCTACGAGCAGTACTTC. Its translation: CSVSSSGSSYEQYF.